A single T cell receptor (beta chain) is shown here with its context. Its antigen is unknown. The sample belongs to a study of PD-1 blockade in mismatch repair-deficient tumors. With 3 bases removed from V and 5 bases from J, the gap between germline ends came to 4 bases. Germline lookup yields CDR1 ENHRY and CDR2 SYGVKD. The CDR3 has 11 amino acids. Sample time point: roughly 10-day in vitro stimulation with candidate neoantigen peptide 7. Data came from immunoSEQ multiplex PCR; TCRdb stores just in-frame clones and leaves some out. The repertoire consists of just under 9,000 clones, with 88% occurring once and the leading ten covering over 9.5%.

The sequencing here drew on cells cultured in vitro, taken from a patient treated with pembrolizumab. This sequence originates from an adult with mismatch repair-deficient cancer. The V call is TRBV10-3, the J call TRBJ2-5, with D uncertain. The DNA of the CDR3 is TGTGCCATCAGTGAATTGGAGACCCAGTACTTC. Translated: CAISELETQYF.